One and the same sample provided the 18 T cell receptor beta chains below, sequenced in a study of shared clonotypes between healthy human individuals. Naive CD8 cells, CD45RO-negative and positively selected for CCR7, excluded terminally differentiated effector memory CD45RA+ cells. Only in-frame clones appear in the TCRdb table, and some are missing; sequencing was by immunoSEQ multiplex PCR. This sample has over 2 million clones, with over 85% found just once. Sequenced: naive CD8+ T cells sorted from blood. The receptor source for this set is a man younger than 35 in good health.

The chain's CDR3 is CASSLQGTYEQYF. The CDR3 DNA reads as TGTGCCAGTAGTCTACAGGGGACCTACGAGCAGTACTTC. The chain joins TRBV19 to TRBJ2-7; 7 bases line up with TRBD1. The CDR3 sequence is 13 residues long. J lost 2 bases, V lost 5 bases, and 3 bases had no gene match. Germline CDR1 reads LNHDA; CDR2 reads SQIVND (reference sequence).

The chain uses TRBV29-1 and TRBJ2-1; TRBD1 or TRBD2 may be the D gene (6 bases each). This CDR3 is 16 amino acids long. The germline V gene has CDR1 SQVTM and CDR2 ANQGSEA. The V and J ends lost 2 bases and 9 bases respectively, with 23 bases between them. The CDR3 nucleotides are TGCAGCGTTGAATCCCCTCGGTCAGGGGAGGAGGGTGAGCAGTTCTTC. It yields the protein CSVESPRSGEEGEQFF.

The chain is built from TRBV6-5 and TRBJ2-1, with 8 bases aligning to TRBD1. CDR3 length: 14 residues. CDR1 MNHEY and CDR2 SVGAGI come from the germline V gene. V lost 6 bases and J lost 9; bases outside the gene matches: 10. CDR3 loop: CASSNYRGAVEQFF. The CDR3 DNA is TGTGCCAGCAGCAACTACAGGGGGGCGGTTGAGCAGTTCTTC.

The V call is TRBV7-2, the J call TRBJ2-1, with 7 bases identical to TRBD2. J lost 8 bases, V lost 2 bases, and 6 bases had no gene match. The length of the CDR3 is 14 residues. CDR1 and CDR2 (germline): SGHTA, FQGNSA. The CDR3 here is CASSLLSLADEQFF. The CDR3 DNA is TGTGCCAGCAGCTTATTGTCGCTAGCGGATGAGCAGTTCTTC.

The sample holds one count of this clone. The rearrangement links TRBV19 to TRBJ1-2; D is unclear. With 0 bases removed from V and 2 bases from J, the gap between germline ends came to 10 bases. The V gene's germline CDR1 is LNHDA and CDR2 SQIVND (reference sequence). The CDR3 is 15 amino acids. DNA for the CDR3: TGTGCCAGTAGTATAGAGGGAGGAGCGAACTATGGCTACACCTTC. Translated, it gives CASSIEGGANYGYTF.

The CDR3 DNA reads TGTGCCAGCACCTTACTAGCGGGGGCCCAAGAGACCCAGTACTTC. Its translation: CASTLLAGAQETQYF. V and J are TRBV6-6 and TRBJ2-5; the match to TRBD2 covers 11 bases. V lost 7 bases, J lost 1 base, and 5 bases stayed unmatched. Germline V gene data show CDR1 as MNHNY and CDR2 as SVGAGI (reference sequence). The CDR3 consists of 15 residues.

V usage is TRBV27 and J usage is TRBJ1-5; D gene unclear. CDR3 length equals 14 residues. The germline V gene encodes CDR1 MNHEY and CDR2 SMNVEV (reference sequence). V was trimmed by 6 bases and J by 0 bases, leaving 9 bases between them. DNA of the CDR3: TGTGCCAGCAGCGTAGGTTATAGCAATCAGCCCCAGCATTTT. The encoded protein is CASSVGYSNQPQHF.

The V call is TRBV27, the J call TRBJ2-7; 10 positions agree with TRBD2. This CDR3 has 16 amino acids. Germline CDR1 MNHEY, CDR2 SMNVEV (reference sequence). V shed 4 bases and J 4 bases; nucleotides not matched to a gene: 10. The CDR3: CASSSPSAGGLYEQYF. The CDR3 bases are TGTGCCAGCAGTTCCCCCTCAGCGGGAGGGCTTTACGAGCAGTACTTC.

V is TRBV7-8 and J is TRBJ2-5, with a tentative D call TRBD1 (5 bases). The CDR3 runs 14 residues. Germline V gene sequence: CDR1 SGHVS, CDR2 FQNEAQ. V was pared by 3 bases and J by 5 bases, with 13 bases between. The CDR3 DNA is TGTGCCAGCAGCTTTCCGGCGGCAGGGGAGACCCAGTACTTC. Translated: CASSFPAAGETQYF.

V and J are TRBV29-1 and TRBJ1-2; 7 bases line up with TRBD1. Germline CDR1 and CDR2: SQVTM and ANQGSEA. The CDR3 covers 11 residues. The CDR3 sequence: CKGQNNYGYTF. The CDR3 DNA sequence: TGCAAGGGACAGAATAACTATGGCTACACCTTC. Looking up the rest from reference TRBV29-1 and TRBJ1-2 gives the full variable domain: SAVISQKPSRDICQRGTSLTIQCQVDSQVTMMFWYRQQPGQSLTLIATANQGSEATYESGFVIDKFPISRPNLTFSTLTVSNMSPEDSSIYLCKGQNNYGYTFGSGTRLTVV.

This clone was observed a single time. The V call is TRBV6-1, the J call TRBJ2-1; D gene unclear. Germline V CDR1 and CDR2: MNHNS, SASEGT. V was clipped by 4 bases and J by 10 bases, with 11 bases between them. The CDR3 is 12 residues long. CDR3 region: CASSAPGPEQFF. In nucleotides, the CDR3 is TGTGCCAGCAGTGCCCCCGGGCCAGAGCAGTTCTTC.

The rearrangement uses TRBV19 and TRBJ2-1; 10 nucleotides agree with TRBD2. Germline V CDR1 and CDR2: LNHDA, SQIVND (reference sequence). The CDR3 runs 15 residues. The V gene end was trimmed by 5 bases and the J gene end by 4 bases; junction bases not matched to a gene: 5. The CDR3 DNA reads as TGTGCCAGTAGTTCACTAGCGGGGATTTACAATGAGCAGTTCTTC. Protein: CASSSLAGIYNEQFF.

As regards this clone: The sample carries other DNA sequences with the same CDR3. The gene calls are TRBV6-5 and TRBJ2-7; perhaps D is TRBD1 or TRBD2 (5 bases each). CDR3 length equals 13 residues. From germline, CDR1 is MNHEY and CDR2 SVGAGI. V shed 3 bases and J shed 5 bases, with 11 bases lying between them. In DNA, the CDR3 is TGTGCCAGCAGTTATTTGAGGGGTGACGAGCAGTACTTC. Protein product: CASSYLRGDEQYF.

CDR3 amino acids: CASSLVFQGSNTEAFF. The CDR3 DNA reads as TGTGCCAGCAGCTTAGTCTTCCAGGGTTCAAACACTGAAGCTTTCTTT. This chain joins TRBV11-2 and TRBJ1-1, with D possibly being TRBD1 (5 bases). Germline CDR1 SGHAT, CDR2 FQNNGV. Trimming took off 1 base at V and 2 bases at J, with 14 bases between the two ends. CDR3 size: 16 residues.

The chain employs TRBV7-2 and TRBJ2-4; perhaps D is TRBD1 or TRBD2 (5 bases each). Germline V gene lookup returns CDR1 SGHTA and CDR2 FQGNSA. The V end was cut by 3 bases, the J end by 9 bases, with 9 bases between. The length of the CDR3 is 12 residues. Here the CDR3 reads CASSFGGGIQYF. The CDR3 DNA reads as TGTGCCAGCAGCTTTGGGGGTGGCATTCAGTACTTC. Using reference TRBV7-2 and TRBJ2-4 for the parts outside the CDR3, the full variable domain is GAGVSQSPSNKVTEKGKDVELRCDPISGHTALYWYRQSLGQGLEFLIYFQGNSAPDKSGLPSDRFSAERTGGSVSTLTIQRTQQEDSAVYLCASSFGGGIQYFGAGTRLSVL.

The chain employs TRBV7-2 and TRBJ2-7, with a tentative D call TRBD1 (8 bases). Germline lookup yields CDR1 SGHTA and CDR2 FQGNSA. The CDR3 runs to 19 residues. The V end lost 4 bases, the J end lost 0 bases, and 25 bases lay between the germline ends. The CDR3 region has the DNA TGTGCCAGCAGCTCCTCGGACAGGGAGGGTCTCACCATCTCCTACGAGCAGTACTTC. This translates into CASSSSDREGLTISYEQYF.

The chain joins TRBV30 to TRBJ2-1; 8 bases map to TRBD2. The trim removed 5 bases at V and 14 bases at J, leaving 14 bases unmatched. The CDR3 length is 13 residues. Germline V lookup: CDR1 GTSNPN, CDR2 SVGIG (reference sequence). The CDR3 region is CAWGVEAGAPEFF. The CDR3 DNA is TGTGCCTGGGGGGTAGAAGCGGGGGCCCCGGAGTTCTTC.

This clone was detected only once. This CDR3 reads CASSRTQSIQETQYF. The CDR3 DNA sequence: TGTGCCAGCTCCCGTACACAGTCCATTCAAGAGACCCAGTACTTC. This chain connects TRBV18 to TRBJ2-5; D gene uncertain. The CDR3 extends over 15 amino acids. With 6 bases removed from V and 2 bases from J, the gap between germline ends came to 16 bases. Germline V gene lookup returns CDR1 KGHSH and CDR2 LQKENI.